This T cell receptor (beta chain) was retrieved from a study of cytomegalovirus exposure and HLA in healthy donors. Study conclusions and caveats: With high specificity and sensitivity, the classifier reportedly diagnosed cytomegalovirus status. 150 to 200 TCR beta chains were listed as cytomegalovirus-associated.

For this clone: Its antigen is currently unknown.

The PCR employed 60 Vbeta primers together with 13 Jbeta primers. Using immunoSEQ multiplex PCR, the repertoire was profiled, and TCRdb retains in-frame clones only, with some absent. Here the sample spans 150,000 to 170,000 clones, about 70% being singletons. These donors, healthy bone marrow donors, were studied. Germline V gives CDR1 WNHNN, CDR2 SYGVQD (reference sequence). CDR3 size: 14 residues. Trimming pared 5 bases from V and 2 bases from J, leaving 12 bases between. This sequence was found in a man younger than 35 in good health and CMV-seronegative. The gene calls are TRBV10-1 and TRBJ2-5, with D possibly TRBD1 on 6 matching bases. Source material: PBMCs. CDR3 loop: CASSSRGLQETQYF. CDR3 DNA sequence: TGCGCCAGCAGTTCGAGGGGGTTACAAGAGACCCAGTACTTC.